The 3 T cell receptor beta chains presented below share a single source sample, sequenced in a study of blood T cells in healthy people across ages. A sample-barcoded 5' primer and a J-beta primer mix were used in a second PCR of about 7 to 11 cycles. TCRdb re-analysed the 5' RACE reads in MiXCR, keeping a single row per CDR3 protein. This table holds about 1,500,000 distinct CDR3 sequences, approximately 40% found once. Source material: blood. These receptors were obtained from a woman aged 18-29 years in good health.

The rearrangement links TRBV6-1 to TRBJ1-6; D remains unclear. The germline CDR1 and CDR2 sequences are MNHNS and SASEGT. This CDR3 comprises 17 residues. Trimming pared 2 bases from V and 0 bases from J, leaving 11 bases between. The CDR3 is CASSEILVSSYNSPLHF. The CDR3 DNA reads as TGTGCCAGCAGTGAAATTCTCGTGAGCTCCTATAATTCACCCCTCCACTTT.

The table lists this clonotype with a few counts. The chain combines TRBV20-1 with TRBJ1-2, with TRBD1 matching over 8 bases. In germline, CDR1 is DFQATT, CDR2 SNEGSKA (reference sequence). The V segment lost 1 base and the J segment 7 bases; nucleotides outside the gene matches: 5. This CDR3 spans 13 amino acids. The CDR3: CSARAGQGRGYTF. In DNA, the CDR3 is TGCAGTGCTAGAGCCGGACAGGGCCGTGGCTACACCTTC.

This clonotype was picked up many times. CDR3 protein: CAISESGGSSEQYF. The CDR3 bases are TGTGCCATCAGTGAGTCCGGCGGGAGCTCCGAGCAGTACTTC. The chain employs TRBV10-3 and TRBJ2-7, with 7 bases identical to TRBD2. Unmatched junction bases numbered 5, after V lost 0 bases and J lost 6 bases. This CDR3 has 14 amino acids. Germline CDR1 ENHRY, CDR2 SYGVKD.